A selection of T cell receptor beta chains follows, all from one sample in a study of cytomegalovirus exposure and HLA in healthy donors. TCRdb's copy holds only in-frame clones and misses some; the assay was immunoSEQ multiplex PCR. The data contain 90,000 or so clones, around four fifths of them seen just once; the ten biggest clones take up roughly 3.4%. The sequencing input was PBMCs. The receptors were sampled from a man aged 25-40 years in good health and CMV-seropositive. CDR3s include the opening cysteine and the closing phenylalanine or tryptophan. A D gene is named only where the DNA matches it firmly. Only part of the rows carry a size: once, few, many, or a class if the clone is expanded.

V gene	D gene	CDR3 length	clone size	J gene	CDR3 DNA	CDR3 protein
TRBV28	TRBD1	16	-	TRBJ1-5	TGTGCCAGCAGTCCCACCATTGGACAGGGTCGTCAGCCCCAGCATTTT	CASSPTIGQGRQPQHF
TRBV5-1	TRBD1	15	-	TRBJ2-5	TGCGCCAGCAGCTTGGGGACAGGGGTCCAAGAGACCCAGTACTTC	CASSLGTGVQETQYF
TRBV5-8	-	14	once	TRBJ2-7	TGTGCCAGCAGCTTGATACAGGCAAAGGGGGAGCAGTACTTC	CASSLIQAKGEQYF
TRBV11-2	TRBD2	15	-	TRBJ2-7	TGTGCCAGCAGCTCTGGGTCTAGCGGGAGCTACGAGCAGTACTTC	CASSSGSSGSYEQYF
TRBV4-1	-	16	-	TRBJ2-7	TGCGCCAGCAGCCAAGTCATACAGGGTAGTGTCTACGAGCAGTACTTC	CASSQVIQGSVYEQYF
TRBV6-1	-	14	-	TRBJ1-5	TGTGCCAGCAGTCGGACAGATAGCAATCAGCCCCAGCATTTT	CASSRTDSNQPQHF
TRBV19	-	15	-	TRBJ2-3	TGTGCCAGTAGTATGGGGCAGGGGAACTCAGATACGCAGTATTTT	CASSMGQGNSDTQYF
TRBV28	-	14	-	TRBJ1-1	TGTGCCAGCAGTTCAAGTCTATCGAACACTGAAGCTTTCTTT	CASSSSLSNTEAFF
TRBV6-1	-	13	few	TRBJ1-4	TGTGCCAGCAGTGTTCTGGGGGCTGAAAAACTGTTTTTT	CASSVLGAEKLFF
TRBV5-1	-	15	-	TRBJ1-5	TGCGCCAGCAGCTTGTCAGGGTATAGCAATCAGCCCCAGCATTTT	CASSLSGYSNQPQHF
TRBV7-9	TRBD1	17	-	TRBJ1-1	TGTTCCAGCAGCCCGGTACAGGGGGCGCCTATTCCCACTGAAGCTTTCTTT	CSSSPVQGAPIPTEAFF
TRBV27	TRBD1	15	once	TRBJ2-1	TGTGCCAGCAGTTCGCCGGGACAGGCTTACAATGAGCAGTTCTTC	CASSSPGQAYNEQFF
TRBV7-6	TRBD1	16	-	TRBJ1-6	TGTGCCAGCAGCTTAAGTGGGACAGGGAACGCTTCACCCCTCCACTTT	CASSLSGTGNASPLHF
TRBV27	TRBD2	15	-	TRBJ2-1	TGTGCCAGCAGGACACCGGGACTATCTTCCCATGAGCAGTTCTTC	CASRTPGLSSHEQFF
TRBV27	-	18	-	TRBJ2-6	TGTGCCAGCAGTTCGAGGGGGAGGGCAAGCTCTGGGGCCAACGTCCTGACTTTC	CASSSRGRASSGANVLTF
TRBV5-1	TRBD1	17	few	TRBJ1-1	TGCGCCAGCAGCAAAATGGGACAGGGGGTTATGAACACTGAAGCTTTCTTT	CASSKMGQGVMNTEAFF
TRBV6-5	TRBD1	15	-	TRBJ1-2	TGTGCCAGCAGCAGAGGGACAGGGGGCGACTATGGCTACACCTTC	CASSRGTGGDYGYTF
TRBV5-6	-	14	-	TRBJ2-2	TGTGCCAGCAGCTTGATAGTGAACACCGGGGAGCTGTTTTTT	CASSLIVNTGELFF
TRBV6-1	-	13	-	TRBJ1-3	TGTGCCAGCAGGGGAGGATCTGGAAACACCATATATTTT	CASRGGSGNTIYF
TRBV12-5	-	11	-	TRBJ1-1	TGTGCTAGTGCCCAGAACACTGAAGCTTTCTTT	CASAQNTEAFF
TRBV6-5	-	14	-	TRBJ1-3	TGTGCCAGCAGTAAACAGGGAGCTGGAAACACCATATATTTT	CASSKQGAGNTIYF
TRBV7-8	-	12	-	TRBJ1-1	TGTGCCAGCAGTCGGGGAGTGACTGAAGCTTTCTTT	CASSRGVTEAFF
TRBV11-2	-	14	-	TRBJ2-1	TGTGCCAGCAGCTTGTCCCAGGGTGGGAATGAGCAGTTCTTC	CASSLSQGGNEQFF
TRBV29-1	TRBD2	15	-	TRBJ2-1	TGCAGCGTTGAAGGACTAGCGGAACCTTACAATGAGCAGTTCTTC	CSVEGLAEPYNEQFF
TRBV27	TRBD1	19	-	TRBJ2-3	TGTGCCAGCAGTTTGGGACCCTCCGGGACAGCCCTACCCACAGATACGCAGTATTTT	CASSLGPSGTALPTDTQYF
TRBV6-5	TRBD2	15	-	TRBJ2-1	TGTGCCAGCACGTCGGGAGGGAACAGGTACAATGAGCAGTTCTTC	CASTSGGNRYNEQFF
TRBV18	-	14	-	TRBJ2-7	TGTGCCAGCTCACCGTTCCCTAGCTCCTACGAGCAGTACTTC	CASSPFPSSYEQYF
TRBV15	-	17	-	TRBJ2-1	TGTGCCACCAGCAGAGATCCCTCCTTTAGCTCCTACAATGAGCAGTTCTTC	CATSRDPSFSSYNEQFF
TRBV4-1	TRBD1	13	-	TRBJ2-7	TGCGCCAGTTCGGACAGGGATAGGTACGAGCAGTACTTC	CASSDRDRYEQYF
TRBV28	TRBD1	14	-	TRBJ2-5	TGTGCCAGCAGTTTGGACAGGGTGGTGGAGACCCAGTACTTC	CASSLDRVVETQYF
TRBV19	-	14	-	TRBJ1-5	TGTGCCAGTAGTAGAGACAGAAGCAATCAGCCCCAGCATTTT	CASSRDRSNQPQHF
TRBV7-8	-	14	-	TRBJ1-5	TGTGCCAGCAGCTTAGGTCAGGGCAATCAGCCCCAGCATTTT	CASSLGQGNQPQHF
TRBV11-1	-	15	-	TRBJ2-5	TGTGCCAGCAGCCACCGGGACTCTTACCAAGAGACCCAGTACTTC	CASSHRDSYQETQYF
TRBV11-2	-	18	-	TRBJ1-2	TGTGCCAGCAGCCTAGCAAAGCGGGTACGAACGACTAACTATGGCTACACCTTC	CASSLAKRVRTTNYGYTF
TRBV6-5	TRBD1	15	-	TRBJ1-2	TGTGCCAGCAGTTACCGGGACAGGGAGAACTATGGCTACACCTTC	CASSYRDRENYGYTF